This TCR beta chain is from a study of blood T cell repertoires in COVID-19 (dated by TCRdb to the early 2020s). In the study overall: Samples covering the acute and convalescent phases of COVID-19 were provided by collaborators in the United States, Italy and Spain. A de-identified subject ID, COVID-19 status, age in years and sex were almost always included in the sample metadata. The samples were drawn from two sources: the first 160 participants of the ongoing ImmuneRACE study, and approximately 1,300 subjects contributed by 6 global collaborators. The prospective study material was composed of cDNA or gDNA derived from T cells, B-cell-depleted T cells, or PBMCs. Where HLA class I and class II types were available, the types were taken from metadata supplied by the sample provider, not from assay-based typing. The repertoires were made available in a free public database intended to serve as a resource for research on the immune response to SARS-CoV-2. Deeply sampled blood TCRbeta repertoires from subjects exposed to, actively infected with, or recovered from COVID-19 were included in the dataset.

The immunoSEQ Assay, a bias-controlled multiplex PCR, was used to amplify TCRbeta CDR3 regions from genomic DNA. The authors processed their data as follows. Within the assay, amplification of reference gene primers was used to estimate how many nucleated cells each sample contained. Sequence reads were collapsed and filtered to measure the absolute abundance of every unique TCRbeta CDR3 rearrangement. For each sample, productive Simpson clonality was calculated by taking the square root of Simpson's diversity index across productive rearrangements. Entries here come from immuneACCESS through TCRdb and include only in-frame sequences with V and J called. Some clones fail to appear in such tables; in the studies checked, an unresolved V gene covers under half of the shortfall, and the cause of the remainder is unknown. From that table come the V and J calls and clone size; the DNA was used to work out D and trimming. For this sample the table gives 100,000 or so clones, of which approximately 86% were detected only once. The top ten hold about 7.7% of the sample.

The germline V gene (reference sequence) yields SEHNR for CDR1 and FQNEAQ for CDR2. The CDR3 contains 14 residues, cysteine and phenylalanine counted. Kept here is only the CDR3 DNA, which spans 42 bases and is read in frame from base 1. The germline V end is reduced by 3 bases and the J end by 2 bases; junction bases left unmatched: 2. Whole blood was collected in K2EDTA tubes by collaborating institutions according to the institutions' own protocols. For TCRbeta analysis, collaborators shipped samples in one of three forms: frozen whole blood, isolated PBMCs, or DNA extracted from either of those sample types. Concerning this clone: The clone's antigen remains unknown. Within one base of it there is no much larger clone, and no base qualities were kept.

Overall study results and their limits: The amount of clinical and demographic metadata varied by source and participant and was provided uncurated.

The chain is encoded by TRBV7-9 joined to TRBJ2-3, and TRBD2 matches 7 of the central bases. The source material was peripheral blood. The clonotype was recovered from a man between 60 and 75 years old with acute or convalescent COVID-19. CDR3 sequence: CASSLGGITDTQYF. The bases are TGTGCCAGCAGCTTGGGGGGGATCACAGATACGCAGTATTTT. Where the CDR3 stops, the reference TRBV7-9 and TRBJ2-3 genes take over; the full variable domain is DTGVSQNPRHKITKRGQNVTFRCDPISEHNRLYWYRQTLGQGPEFLTYFQNEAQLEKSRLLSDRFSAERPKGSFSTLEIQRTEQGDSAMYLCASSLGGITDTQYFGPGTRLTVL.